A single sample is the source of the 10 T cell receptor beta chains below, sequenced in a study of cytomegalovirus exposure and HLA in healthy donors. PCR primers comprised 60 Vbeta and 13 Jbeta primers. Sequencing used immunoSEQ multiplex PCR; TCRdb keeps in-frame clones, though not all of them. The table has roughly 100,000 clones, 76% seen once; the top ten hold about 2%. What was sequenced was PBMCs. The receptors stem from a man aged 35 to 55 in good health and CMV-seronegative.

V is TRBV11-3 and J is TRBJ2-1; 9 nucleotides line up with TRBD2. CDR1 and CDR2 (germline): SGHNT, YENEEA. This CDR3 is 16 amino acids long. Trimming removed 4 bases from V and 7 bases from J; junction bases left unmatched: 11. CDR3 amino acids: CASSYGVAGVGNEQFF. CDR3 sequence (DNA): TGTGCCAGCAGCTACGGAGTAGCGGGAGTGGGTAATGAGCAGTTCTTC.

The chain recombines TRBV7-2 with TRBJ2-1; TRBD2 matches at 7 bases. Germline V gene lookup returns CDR1 SGHTA and CDR2 FQGNSA. This CDR3 contains 16 residues. Germline trimming cut 0 bases from V and 4 bases from J; bases unmatched to any gene: 6. The CDR3 spells CASSLAGGVSYNEQFF. CDR3 nucleotide sequence: TGTGCCAGCAGCTTAGCGGGAGGGGTATCTTACAATGAGCAGTTCTTC.

This clone was counted only a few times. V usage is TRBV28 and J usage is TRBJ2-5; possible D gene TRBD2, 5 bases. Germline CDR1 MDHEN, CDR2 SYDVKM. Trimming stripped 7 bases from V and 2 bases from J, with 14 bases between. The CDR3 extends over 14 amino acids. CDR3 sequence: CASNLGGQQETQYF. For the CDR3, the DNA is TGTGCCAGCAACCTAGGCGGGCAGCAAGAGACCCAGTACTTC. The variable domain in full, with the rest retrieved from reference TRBV28 and TRBJ2-5, is DVKVTQSSRYLVKRTGEKVFLECVQDMDHENMFWYRQDPGLGLRLIYFSYDVKMKEKGDIPEGYSVSREKKERFSLILESASTNQTSMYLCASNLGGQQETQYFGPGTRLLVL.

The rearrangement joins TRBV27 to TRBJ2-1; 9 bases are shared with TRBD1. Trimming cost V 6 bases and J 5 bases; bases outside gene matches: 8. CDR1 is MNHEY and CDR2 is SMNVEV in the germline V gene (reference sequence). The CDR3 extends over 15 amino acids. The CDR3 reads CASSPGTGINNEQFF. The DNA of the CDR3 is TGTGCCAGCAGCCCGGGGACAGGGATTAACAATGAGCAGTTCTTC.

This chain uses TRBV6-6 with TRBJ2-5; D remains ambiguous. The CDR3 extends over 11 amino acids. Germline assignment: CDR1 MNHNY and CDR2 SVGAGI (reference sequence). V lost 2 bases and J lost 5, with 3 bases in between. CDR3: CASSYAETQYF. The CDR3 DNA sequence: TGTGCCAGCAGTTACGCGGAGACCCAGTACTTC.

This chain connects TRBV4-3 to TRBJ2-6, with 7 nucleotides matching TRBD1. CDR3 size: 16 residues. Germline V gives CDR1 LGHNA, CDR2 YSLEER. V gave up 4 bases and J gave up 3 bases; unmatched junction bases: 6. CDR3 sequence: CASSPRRGFGANVLTF. The CDR3, as DNA: TGCGCCAGCAGCCCGCGCAGGGGGTTTGGGGCCAACGTCCTGACTTTC.

The CDR3 reads CASSSWTSGDEDTQYF. The CDR3 nucleotides read TGTGCCAGCAGCTCGTGGACTAGCGGGGATGAAGATACGCAGTATTTT. The rearrangement uses TRBV11-2 and TRBJ2-3; TRBD2 matches 12 bases. The V segment lost 4 bases and the J segment 5 bases; nucleotides outside the gene matches: 7. This CDR3 is built from 16 residues. The V gene's germline CDR1 is SGHAT and CDR2 FQNNGV.

CDR3 protein: CASSQGTASSYNEQFF. The CDR3 DNA reads as TGTGCCAGCAGTCAAGGGACAGCGAGCTCCTACAATGAGCAGTTCTTC. This rearrangement joins TRBV28 to TRBJ2-1, with 7 bases aligning to TRBD1. This CDR3 has 16 amino acids. The V segment lost 5 bases and the J segment 0 bases; nucleotides outside the gene matches: 7. Germline values: CDR1 MDHEN, CDR2 SYDVKM. Based on the CDR3 plus reference TRBV28 and TRBJ2-1, the full variable domain is DVKVTQSSRYLVKRTGEKVFLECVQDMDHENMFWYRQDPGLGLRLIYFSYDVKMKEKGDIPEGYSVSREKKERFSLILESASTNQTSMYLCASSQGTASSYNEQFFGPGTRLTVL.

This clone has just one count. In DNA form, the CDR3 reads TGTGCCTGGAATCCTTGGACAGGGTACACCGGGGAGCTGTTTTTT. It codes for CAWNPWTGYTGELFF. The J gene is TRBJ2-2, the V gene TRBV30; TRBD1 aligns across 8 bases. The CDR3 length is 15 residues. Germline V gene sequence: CDR1 GTSNPN, CDR2 SVGIG (reference sequence). V lost 4 bases and J lost 3; bases outside the gene matches: 7.

V and J are TRBV4-3 and TRBJ2-6; a possible D gene is TRBD1 (6 bases). The CDR3 runs 16 residues. Trimming took off 0 bases at V and 2 bases at J, with 8 bases between the two ends. In germline, CDR1 is LGHNA, CDR2 YSLEER. The CDR3 DNA is TGCGCCAGCAGCCAAGATGCAGGGGCTGGGGCCAACGTCCTGACTTTC. It encodes CASSQDAGAGANVLTF.